A single sample is the source of the 26 T cell receptor beta chains below, sequenced in a study of molecular identifiers for immune sequencing clone quantification. TCRdb processed the PCR reads anew with MiXCR; each CDR3 protein has one entry. The sample records tens of thousands of distinct CDR3 sequences, about 19% being singletons. The source material was naive CD8+ T cells from blood, with Jurkat cell RNA spiked in. Noted subset: FACS-sorted CD8+CD4-CCR7+CD45RA+ naive T cells. These receptors all come from a human donor in good health. Some libraries in this study had Jurkat cell RNA spiked in.

Note on this clonotype: A read error is possible here, since a much larger clone lies one base away. Lacking the conserved final phenylalanine or tryptophan, this CDR3 likely reflects a read error. This chain uses TRBV19 with TRBJ1-1, with D perhaps TRBD1 (6 bases). Germline CDR1 and CDR2: LNHDA and SQIVND (reference sequence). V was shortened by 7 bases and J by 0 bases, with 15 bases between the two germline ends. The CDR3 is 15 residues long. CDR3 sequence: CASTLDRPMNTEAFL. DNA of the CDR3: TGTGCCAGTACCTTGGACAGACCCATGAACACTGAAGCTTTCCTT.

This clonotype was detected many times. The rearrangement uses TRBV7-2 and TRBJ2-7; D is possibly TRBD2 (6 bases). V was cut by 4 bases and J by 3 bases, with 16 bases left in between. CDR1 and CDR2 from the germline V gene are SGHTA and FQGNSA. CDR3 length: 15 amino acids. The CDR3 reads CASSSALAGFYEQYF. CDR3 DNA sequence: TGTGCCAGCAGCTCCGCCCTGGCGGGGTTCTACGAGCAGTACTTC.

Turning to this clonotype: A much larger clonotype is one base distant, so this may be a read error. The chain uses TRBV29-1 and TRBJ2-5; no reliable D call. Germline V gene lookup returns CDR1 SQVTM and CDR2 ANQGSEA. This CDR3 comprises 12 residues. CDR3 sequence: CSVEATQGTQYF. The CDR3 DNA reads TGCAGCGTTGAGGCTACACAAGGGACCCAGTACTTC.

Ten or more counts support this clonotype. This chain joins TRBV30 and TRBJ2-3; D is ambiguous. Germline loops: CDR1 GTSNPN, CDR2 SVGIG (reference sequence). The CDR3 length is 15 residues. Trimming cost V 0 bases and J 2 bases, with 12 bases left between them. CDR3 in amino acids: CAWSVEVTHTDTQYF. CDR3 sequence (DNA): TGTGCCTGGAGTGTTGAGGTCACTCACACAGATACGCAGTATTTT.

Details on this clonotype: A much larger clonotype is one base distant, so this may be a read error. The V call is TRBV2, the J call TRBJ1-1, with D possibly matching TRBD1 (6 bases). Germline lookup yields CDR1 SNHLY and CDR2 FYNNEI. CDR3 size: 13 residues. The V gene lost 5 bases and the J gene lost 6 bases, with 13 bases spanning the gap. The CDR3 sequence is CASSSGTHSEAFF. In DNA, the CDR3 is TGTGCCAGCAGTTCCGGGACACACTCTGAAGCTTTCTTT.

This clonotype has ten or more counts. The chain is built from TRBV27 and TRBJ2-7; TRBD2 might be the D (6 bases). This CDR3 spans 14 amino acids. CDR1 is MNHEY, CDR2 SMNVEV, per germline (reference sequence). Trimming removed 4 bases from V and 0 bases from J, with 10 bases in between. The CDR3 sequence: CASSSGLSSYEQYF. The CDR3 bases are TGTGCCAGCAGTTCCGGACTAAGCTCCTACGAGCAGTACTTC.

This clonotype was observed a handful of times. The chain uses TRBV9 and TRBJ1-6; 7 positions match TRBD1. The CDR3 contains 16 residues. Germline V lookup: CDR1 SGDLS, CDR2 YYNGEE. After removal of 4 bases from V and 8 bases from J, the junction contained 12 bases not matched to a gene. The CDR3 DNA is TGTGCCAGCAGCACACGACAGGGTGCCCCGGATTCACCCCTCCACTTT. Protein product: CASSTRQGAPDSPLHF.

This clonotype was found many times. V usage is TRBV20-1 and J usage is TRBJ1-3; D is unresolved. V was clipped by 6 bases and J by 1 base, with 13 bases between them. This CDR3 spans 14 amino acids. CDR1 is DFQATT, CDR2 SNEGSKA, per germline (reference sequence). The CDR3 DNA sequence: TGCAGTGCACCGACATTTGGGTCTGGAAACACCATATATTTT. Its protein is CSAPTFGSGNTIYF.

The sample holds a few counts of this clonotype. This may arise from a read error, as a much more abundant clone is one base away. The chain joins TRBV28 to TRBJ2-7; 11 bases align to TRBD2. Germline CDR1 MDHEN, CDR2 SYDVKM. CDR3 size: 14 residues. CDR3: CASSLGLAGGERYF. The CDR3 coding sequence is TGTGCCAGCAGTTTGGGTCTAGCGGGAGGCGAGCGGTACTTC.

This clonotype was detected many times. The gene calls are TRBV27 and TRBJ2-7; the match to TRBD1 covers 11 bases. The CDR3 contains 13 residues. After removal of 7 bases from V and 3 bases from J, the junction contained 2 bases not matched to a gene. Germline V gene data show CDR1 as MNHEY and CDR2 as SMNVEV (reference sequence). DNA for the CDR3: TGTGCCAGCAAAGGGACAGGGGGCTACGAGCAGTACTTC. Translating it yields CASKGTGGYEQYF.

The sample holds many counts of this clonotype. V gene TRBV6-5 combines with J gene TRBJ1-5; D gene uncertain. Looked up from germline, CDR1 is MNHEY and CDR2 is SVGAGI. The CDR3 extends over 13 amino acids. Trimming left V 6 bases short and J 4 bases short, with 10 bases between. Here the CDR3 reads CASRGVGNQPQHF. The CDR3 DNA sequence: TGTGCCAGCAGGGGTGTTGGAAATCAGCCCCAGCATTTT.

In its sample, this clonotype was seen many times. The chain is built from TRBV27 and TRBJ2-3, with no clear D. CDR3 length: 16 amino acids. The germline V gene has CDR1 MNHEY and CDR2 SMNVEV (reference sequence). Trimming stripped 0 bases from V and 2 bases from J, with 12 bases between. The CDR3, as DNA: TGTGCCAGCAGTTTATCGAAGGGTCTTTTCACAGATACGCAGTATTTT. Its protein is CASSLSKGLFTDTQYF.

This sequence joins TRBV28 and TRBJ1-2; unclear D gene. The CDR3 runs 15 residues. The ends were cut back, 4 bases at V and 7 bases at J, with 19 bases in the middle. The V gene's germline CDR1 is MDHEN and CDR2 SYDVKM. The CDR3 coding sequence is TGTGCCAGCAGTTCCCGGGTGGCGTCAGTCACTGGCTACACCTTC. This gives the protein CASSSRVASVTGYTF.

In the case of this clonotype: Relative to the germline gene, one junction end is altered; a read error may explain this. The CDR3 bases are TGTGCCGGCAGCTTAGGGCAGGGGGCGCCTGAGCAGTTCTTC. Amino acid sequence: CAGSLGQGAPEQFF. The rearrangement uses TRBV7-2 and TRBJ2-1, with 8 bases identical to TRBD1. Germline V gene sequence: CDR1 SGHTA, CDR2 FQGNSA. CDR3 length: 14 residues.

In its sample, this clonotype was seen a few times. A clone one base away is much larger, so this may be a read error. The chain has TRBV9 and TRBJ2-3; no clear D gene. The J call is doubtful: the DNA matches TRBJ1-5 better. CDR1 and CDR2 (germline): SGDLS, YYNGEE. CDR3 length: 16 residues. The CDR3 DNA reads as TGTGCCAGCAGCGTATTAAGGGCGGCTAGCACAGATACGCAGCATTTT. This encodes CASSVLRAASTDTQHF.

The table lists this clonotype with many counts. The rearrangement joins TRBV18 to TRBJ2-3; 8 nucleotides line up with TRBD2. Trimming at V came to 2 bases and at J to 2 bases, leaving 9 bases not matched to a gene. Looked up from germline, CDR1 is KGHSH and CDR2 is LQKENI. CDR3 length: 17 amino acids. CDR3 DNA: TGTGCCAGCTCACCATTTTCTGCGGGGGGAGTCACAGATACGCAGTATTTT. Residues: CASSPFSAGGVTDTQYF. Variable domain in full (rest from reference TRBV18 and TRBJ2-3): NAGVMQNPRHLVRRRGQEARLRCSPMKGHSHVYWYRQLPEEGLKFMVYLQKENIIDESGMPKERFSAEFPKEGPSILRIQQVVRGDSAAYFCASSPFSAGGVTDTQYFGPGTRLTVL.

This clonotype was observed a single time. A much larger clone lies a single base off, so this may be a read error. Without the conserved terminal phenylalanine or tryptophan, this CDR3 likely stems from a read error. The V and J genes are TRBV4-1 and TRBJ2-7; 7 bases agree with TRBD1. The CDR3 is made up of 15 amino acids. Unmatched junction bases numbered 7, after V lost 2 bases and J lost 3 bases. Germline V gives CDR1 MGHRA, CDR2 YSYEKL. The DNA for the CDR3 is TGCGCCAGCAGCCAACTCCCGGACAGGATCTACGAGCAGTACTCC. Encoded protein: CASSQLPDRIYEQYS.

Relative to its sample, this clonotype is medium-sized. This chain joins TRBV20-1 and TRBJ2-3, with 7 bases identical to TRBD1. Germline values: CDR1 DFQATT, CDR2 SNEGSKA (reference sequence). With V trimmed by 5 bases and J by 2 bases, 10 bases remained unmatched. The CDR3 sequence is 15 residues long. CDR3 nucleotide sequence: TGCAGTGCTGAAGCGTCGGGACAGTCCACAGATACGCAGTATTTT. It yields the protein CSAEASGQSTDTQYF.

This clonotype was counted a few times. The rearrangement uses TRBV19 and TRBJ1-1; D uncertain. Germline V gene sequence: CDR1 LNHDA, CDR2 SQIVND (reference sequence). The germline V and J ends were trimmed by 5 bases and 1 base, with 5 bases remaining between them. CDR3 length: 12 amino acids. In DNA form, the CDR3 reads TGTGCCAGTAGTTTCCAGAACACTGAAGCTTTCTTT. Translated, it gives CASSFQNTEAFF. The whole variable domain, filled in from reference TRBV19 and TRBJ1-1, reads DGGITQSPKYLFRKEGQNVTLSCEQNLNHDAMYWYRQDPGQGLRLIYYSQIVNDFQKGDIAEGYSVSREKKESFPLTVTSAQKNPTAFYLCASSFQNTEAFFGQGTRLTVV.

This chain joins TRBV29-1 and TRBJ1-1; no reliable D call. This CDR3 has 13 residues. Trimming took off 8 bases at V and 0 bases at J, with 13 bases between the two ends. CDR1 is SQVTM, CDR2 ANQGSEA, per germline. The CDR3 coding sequence is TGCAGCATTTCGGGAGCCATGAACACTGAAGCTTTCTTT. Protein: CSISGAMNTEAFF.

Many counts were recorded for this clonotype. This chain links TRBV10-3 with TRBJ1-4, with 7 bases fitting TRBD1. Germline V gives CDR1 ENHRY, CDR2 SYGVKD. The ends lost 3 bases at V and 7 bases at J; junction bases unmatched: 5. This CDR3 region has 14 residues. CDR3 sequence (DNA): TGTGCCATCAGTGACGAGGGGGCTTTTGAAAAACTGTTTTTT. Its protein product is CAISDEGAFEKLFF.

Ten or more counts support this clonotype. The chain employs TRBV20-1 and TRBJ2-3; TRBD2 is a possible D gene (7 bases). Per germline, CDR1 DFQATT and CDR2 SNEGSKA (reference sequence). The CDR3 length is 14 residues. Trimming removed 3 bases at V and 2 bases at J, with 12 bases between. The CDR3: CSASGGRPTDTQYF. The CDR3 DNA follows: TGCAGTGCTAGCGGGGGGCGCCCCACAGATACGCAGTATTTT.

This clonotype was recorded many times. For the CDR3, the DNA is TGTGCCAGTAGTACCCGACAGGACTACTACGAGCAGTACTTC. The encoded protein is CASSTRQDYYEQYF. The chain uses TRBV19 and TRBJ2-7, with D perhaps TRBD1 or TRBD2 (6 bases each). Germline CDR1 and CDR2: LNHDA and SQIVND (reference sequence). V was shortened by 4 bases and J by 3 bases, with 13 bases between the two germline ends. This CDR3 is built from 14 residues.

As concerns this clonotype: A much larger clone lies a single base off, so this may be a read error. V is TRBV7-9 and J is TRBJ1-3, with 7 bases aligning to TRBD1. This CDR3 region has 18 residues. Germline values: CDR1 SEHNR, CDR2 FQNEAQ (reference sequence). In DNA, the CDR3 is TGTGCCAGCAGGGACCGATGGGGACAGCGAGAGCTTGGAAACGCCATATATTTT. Protein sequence: CASRDRWGQRELGNAIYF.

This clonotype was observed many times. The chain uses TRBV7-8 and TRBJ2-3; 11 bases agree with TRBD2. Germline trimming cut 5 bases from V and 6 bases from J; bases unmatched to any gene: 10. Per germline, CDR1 SGHVS and CDR2 FQNEAQ. The CDR3 loop spans 16 amino acids. CDR3 DNA: TGTGCCAGCAGCCAAAATAGCGGGGGGGCCGCGGATACGCAGTATTTT. Amino acids: CASSQNSGGAADTQYF.

This clonotype was seen repeatedly, ten times or more. This sequence joins TRBV9 and TRBJ2-5; TRBD2 aligns across 8 bases. In germline, CDR1 is SGDLS, CDR2 YYNGEE. The CDR3 totals 16 residues. Trimming cost V 4 bases and J 4 bases; bases outside gene matches: 12. The CDR3 nucleotides read TGTGCCAGCAGCCAGGAGGCAGCGGGAGTTCGAGAGACCCAGTACTTC. It codes for CASSQEAAGVRETQYF.